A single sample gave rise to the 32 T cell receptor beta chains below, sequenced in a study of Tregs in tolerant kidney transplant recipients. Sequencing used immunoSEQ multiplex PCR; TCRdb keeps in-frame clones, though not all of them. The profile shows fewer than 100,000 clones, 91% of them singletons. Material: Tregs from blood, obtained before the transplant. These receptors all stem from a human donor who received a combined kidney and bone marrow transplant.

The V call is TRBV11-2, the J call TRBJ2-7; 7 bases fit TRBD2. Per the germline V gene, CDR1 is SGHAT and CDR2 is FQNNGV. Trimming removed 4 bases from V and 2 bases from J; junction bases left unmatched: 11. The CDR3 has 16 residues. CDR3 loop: CASSSRGGSHAYEQYF. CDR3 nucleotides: TGTGCCAGCAGCTCGAGGGGCGGGAGCCATGCCTACGAGCAGTACTTC.

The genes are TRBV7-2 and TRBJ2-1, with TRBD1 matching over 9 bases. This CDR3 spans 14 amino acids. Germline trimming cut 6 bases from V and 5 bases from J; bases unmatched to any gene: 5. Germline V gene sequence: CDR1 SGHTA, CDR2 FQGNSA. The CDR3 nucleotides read TGTGCCAGCAGTACCGGGACAGGGCACAATGAGCAGTTCTTC. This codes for CASSTGTGHNEQFF.

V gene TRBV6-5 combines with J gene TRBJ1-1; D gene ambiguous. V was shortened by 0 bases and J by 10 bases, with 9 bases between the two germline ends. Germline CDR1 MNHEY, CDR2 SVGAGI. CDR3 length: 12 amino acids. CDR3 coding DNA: TGTGCCAGCAGTTACTCGTGGGTAGGAGCTTTCTTT. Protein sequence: CASSYSWVGAFF.

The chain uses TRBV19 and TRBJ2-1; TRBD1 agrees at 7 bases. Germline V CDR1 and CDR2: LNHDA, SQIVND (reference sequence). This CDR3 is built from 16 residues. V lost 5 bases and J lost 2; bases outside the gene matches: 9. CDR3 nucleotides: TGTGCCAGTAGTCCGACCCAGGGGGTTACCTACAATGAGCAGTTCTTC. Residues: CASSPTQGVTYNEQFF.

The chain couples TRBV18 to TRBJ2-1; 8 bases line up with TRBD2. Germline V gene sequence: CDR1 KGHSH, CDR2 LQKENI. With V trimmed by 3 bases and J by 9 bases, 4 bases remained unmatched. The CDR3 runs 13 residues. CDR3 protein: CASSPGLDAEQFF. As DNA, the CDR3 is TGTGCCAGCTCACCGGGACTAGACGCTGAGCAGTTCTTC.

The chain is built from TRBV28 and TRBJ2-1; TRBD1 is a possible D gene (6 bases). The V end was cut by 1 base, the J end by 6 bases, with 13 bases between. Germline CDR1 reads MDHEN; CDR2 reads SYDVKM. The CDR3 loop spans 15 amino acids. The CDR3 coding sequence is TGTGCCAGCAGTTTATTACAGGGCCGCGGCAATGAGCAGTTCTTC. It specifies CASSLLQGRGNEQFF.

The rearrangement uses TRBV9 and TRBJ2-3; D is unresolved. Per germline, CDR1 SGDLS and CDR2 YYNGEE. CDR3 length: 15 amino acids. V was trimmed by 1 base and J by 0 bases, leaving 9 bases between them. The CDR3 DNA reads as TGTGCCAGCAGCGTATCGACTGCTAGCACAGATACGCAGTATTTT. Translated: CASSVSTASTDTQYF.

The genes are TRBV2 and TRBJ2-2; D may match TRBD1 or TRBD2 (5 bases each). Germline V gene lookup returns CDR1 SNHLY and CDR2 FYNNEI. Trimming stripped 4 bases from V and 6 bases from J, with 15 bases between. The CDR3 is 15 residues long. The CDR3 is CASSGAGSGSGELFF. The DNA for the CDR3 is TGTGCCAGCAGTGGGGCAGGGAGTGGGTCCGGGGAGCTGTTTTTT.

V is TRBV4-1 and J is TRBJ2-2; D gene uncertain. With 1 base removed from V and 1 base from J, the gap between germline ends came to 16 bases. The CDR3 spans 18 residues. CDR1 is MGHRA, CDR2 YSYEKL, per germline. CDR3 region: CASSQGRTKGRNTGELFF. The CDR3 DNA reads TGCGCCAGCAGCCAAGGTCGGACCAAAGGTCGGAACACCGGGGAGCTGTTTTTT.

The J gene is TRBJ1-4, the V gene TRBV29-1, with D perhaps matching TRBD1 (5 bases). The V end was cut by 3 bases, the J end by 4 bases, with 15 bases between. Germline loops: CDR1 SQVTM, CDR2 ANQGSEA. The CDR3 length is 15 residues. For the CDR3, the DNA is TGCAGCGTTGAGGCGGGGCCTCCCTTTAATGAAAAACTGTTTTTT. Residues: CSVEAGPPFNEKLFF.

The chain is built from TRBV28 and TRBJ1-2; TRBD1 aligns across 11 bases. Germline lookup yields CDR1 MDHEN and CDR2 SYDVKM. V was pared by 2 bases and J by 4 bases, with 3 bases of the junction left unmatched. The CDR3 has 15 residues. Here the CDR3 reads CASSLGQGAFYGYTF. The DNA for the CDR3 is TGTGCCAGCAGTTTAGGACAGGGGGCCTTCTATGGCTACACCTTC.

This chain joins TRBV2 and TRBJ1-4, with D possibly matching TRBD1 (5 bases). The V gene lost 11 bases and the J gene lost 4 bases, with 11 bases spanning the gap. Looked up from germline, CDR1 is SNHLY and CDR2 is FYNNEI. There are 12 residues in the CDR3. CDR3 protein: CAGRGLNEKLFF. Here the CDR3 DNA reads TGTGCCGGCCGGGGACTTAATGAAAAACTGTTTTTT.

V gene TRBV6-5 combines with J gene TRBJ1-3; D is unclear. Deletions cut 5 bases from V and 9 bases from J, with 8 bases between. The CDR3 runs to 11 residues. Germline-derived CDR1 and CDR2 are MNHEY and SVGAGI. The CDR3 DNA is TGTGCCAGCAGTCTAGGAGGCACCATATATTTT. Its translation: CASSLGGTIYF.

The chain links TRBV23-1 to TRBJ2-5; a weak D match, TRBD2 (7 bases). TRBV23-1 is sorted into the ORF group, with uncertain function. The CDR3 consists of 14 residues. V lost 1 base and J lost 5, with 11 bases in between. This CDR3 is CASSQWGGGETQYF. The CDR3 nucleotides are TGCGCCAGCAGTCAATGGGGGGGCGGGGAGACCCAGTACTTC.

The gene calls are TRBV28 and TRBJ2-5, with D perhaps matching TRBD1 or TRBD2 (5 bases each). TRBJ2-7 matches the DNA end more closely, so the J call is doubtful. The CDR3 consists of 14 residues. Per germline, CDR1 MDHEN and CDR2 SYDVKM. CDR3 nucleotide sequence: TGTGCCAGCAGGGGGACGGTTTCTACCTACGAGCAGTACTTC. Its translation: CASRGTVSTYEQYF.

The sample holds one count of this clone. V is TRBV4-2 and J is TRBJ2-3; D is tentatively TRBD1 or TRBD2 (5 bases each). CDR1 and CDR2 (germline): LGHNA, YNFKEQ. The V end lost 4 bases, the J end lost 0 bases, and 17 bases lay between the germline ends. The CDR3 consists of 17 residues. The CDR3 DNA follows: TGTGCCAGCAGCCCCACCGGGACGGAGCCTAGCACAGATACGCAGTATTTT. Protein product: CASSPTGTEPSTDTQYF.

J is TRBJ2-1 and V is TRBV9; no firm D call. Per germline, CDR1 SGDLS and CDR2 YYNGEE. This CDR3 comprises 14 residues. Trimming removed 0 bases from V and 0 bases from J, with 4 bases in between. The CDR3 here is CASSVDSSYNEQFF. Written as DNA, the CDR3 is TGTGCCAGCAGCGTAGACAGCTCCTACAATGAGCAGTTCTTC.

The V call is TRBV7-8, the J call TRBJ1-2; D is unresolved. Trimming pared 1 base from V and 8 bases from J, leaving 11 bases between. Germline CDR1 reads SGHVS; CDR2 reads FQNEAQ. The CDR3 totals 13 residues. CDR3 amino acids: CASSLVREGGYTF. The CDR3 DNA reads TGTGCCAGCAGCTTAGTCCGGGAAGGAGGCTACACCTTC.

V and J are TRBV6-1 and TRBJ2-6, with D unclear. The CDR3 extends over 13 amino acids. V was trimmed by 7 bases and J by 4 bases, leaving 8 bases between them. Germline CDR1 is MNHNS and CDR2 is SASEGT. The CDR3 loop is CASTALGANVLTF. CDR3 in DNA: TGTGCCAGCACAGCTCTCGGGGCCAACGTCCTGACTTTC.

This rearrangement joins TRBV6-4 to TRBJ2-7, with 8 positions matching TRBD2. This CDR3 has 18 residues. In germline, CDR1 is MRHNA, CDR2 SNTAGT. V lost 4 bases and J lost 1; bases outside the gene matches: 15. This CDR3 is CASSARCLEREYSYEQYF. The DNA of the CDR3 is TGTGCCAGCAGTGCCCGTTGCCTCGAGCGGGAGTATTCCTACGAGCAGTACTTC.

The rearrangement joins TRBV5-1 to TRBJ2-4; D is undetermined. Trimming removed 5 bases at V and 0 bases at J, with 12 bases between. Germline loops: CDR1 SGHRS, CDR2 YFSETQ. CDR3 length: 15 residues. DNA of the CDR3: TGCGCCAGCAGTTCGGACGTCGTAGCCAAAAACATTCAGTACTTC. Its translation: CASSSDVVAKNIQYF.

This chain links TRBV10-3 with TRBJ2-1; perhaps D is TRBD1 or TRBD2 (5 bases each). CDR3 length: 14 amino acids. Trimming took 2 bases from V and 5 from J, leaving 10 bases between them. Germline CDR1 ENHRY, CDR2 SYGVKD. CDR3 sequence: CAISEEGRHNEQFF. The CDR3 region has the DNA TGTGCCATCAGTGAGGAGGGGCGACACAATGAGCAGTTCTTC.

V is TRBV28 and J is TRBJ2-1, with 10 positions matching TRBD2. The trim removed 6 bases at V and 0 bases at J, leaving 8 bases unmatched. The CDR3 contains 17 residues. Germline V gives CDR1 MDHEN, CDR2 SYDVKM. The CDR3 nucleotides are TGTGCCAGCAGGCCCTCAATAGCGGGAGGCTCCTACAATGAGCAGTTCTTC. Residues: CASRPSIAGGSYNEQFF.

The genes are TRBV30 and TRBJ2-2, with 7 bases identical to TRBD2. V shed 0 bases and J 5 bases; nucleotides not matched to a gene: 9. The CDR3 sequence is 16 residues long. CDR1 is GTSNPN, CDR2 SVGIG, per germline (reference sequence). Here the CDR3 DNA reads TGTGCCTGGAGTGTACCAGGACTAGTTTCAACCGGGGAGCTGTTTTTT. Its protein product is CAWSVPGLVSTGELFF. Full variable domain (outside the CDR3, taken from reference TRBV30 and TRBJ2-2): SQTIHQWPATLVQPVGSPLSLECTVEGTSNPNLYWYRQAAGRGLQLLFYSVGIGQISSEVPQNLSASRPQDRQFILSSKKLLLSDSGFYLCAWSVPGLVSTGELFFGEGSRLTVL.

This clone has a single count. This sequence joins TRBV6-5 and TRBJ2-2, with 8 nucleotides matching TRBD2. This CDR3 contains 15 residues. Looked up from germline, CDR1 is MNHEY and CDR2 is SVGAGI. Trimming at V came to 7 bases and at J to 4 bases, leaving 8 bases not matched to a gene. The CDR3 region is CASTRSGSFTGELFF. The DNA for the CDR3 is TGTGCCAGCACCCGAAGCGGGAGCTTCACCGGGGAGCTGTTTTTT.

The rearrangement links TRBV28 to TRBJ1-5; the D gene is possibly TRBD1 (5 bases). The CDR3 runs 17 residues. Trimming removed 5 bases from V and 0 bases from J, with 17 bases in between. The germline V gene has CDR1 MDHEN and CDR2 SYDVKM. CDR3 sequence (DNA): TGTGCCAGCAGTCCGGGGCATGGCAGACGTAGCAATCAGCCCCAGCATTTT. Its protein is CASSPGHGRRSNQPQHF.

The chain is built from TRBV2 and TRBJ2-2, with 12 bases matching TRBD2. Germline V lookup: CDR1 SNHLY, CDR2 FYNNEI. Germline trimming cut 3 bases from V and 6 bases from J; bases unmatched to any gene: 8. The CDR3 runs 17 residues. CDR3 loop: CASSDGLAGGPSGELFF. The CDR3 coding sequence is TGTGCCAGCAGTGATGGGCTAGCGGGAGGGCCGTCCGGGGAGCTGTTTTTT.

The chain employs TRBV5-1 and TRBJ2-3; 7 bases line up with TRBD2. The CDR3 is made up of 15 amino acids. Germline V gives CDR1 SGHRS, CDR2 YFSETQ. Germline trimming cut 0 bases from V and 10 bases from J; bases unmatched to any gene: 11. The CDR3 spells CASSLDGTTLNAQYF. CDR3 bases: TGCGCCAGCAGCTTGGATGGGACTACCCTCAATGCGCAGTATTTT.

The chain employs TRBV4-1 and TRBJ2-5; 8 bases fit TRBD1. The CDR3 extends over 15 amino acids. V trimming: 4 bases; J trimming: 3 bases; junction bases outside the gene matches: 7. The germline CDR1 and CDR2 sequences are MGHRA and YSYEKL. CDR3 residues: CASSPERTGKETQYF. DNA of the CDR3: TGCGCCAGCAGCCCCGAACGGACAGGGAAAGAGACCCAGTACTTC.

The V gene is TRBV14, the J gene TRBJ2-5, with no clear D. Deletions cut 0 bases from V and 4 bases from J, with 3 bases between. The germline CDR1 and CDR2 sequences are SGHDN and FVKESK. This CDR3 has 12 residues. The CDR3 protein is CASSQERETQYF. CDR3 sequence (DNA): TGTGCCAGCAGCCAAGAGCGAGAGACCCAGTACTTC.

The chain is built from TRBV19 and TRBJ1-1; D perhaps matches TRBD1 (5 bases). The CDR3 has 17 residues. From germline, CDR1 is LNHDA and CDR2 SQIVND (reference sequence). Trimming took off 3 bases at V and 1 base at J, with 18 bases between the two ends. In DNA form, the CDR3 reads TGTGCCAGTAGTATCATCCCCCTCAGCGGGGGGAACACTGAAGCTTTCTTT. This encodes CASSIIPLSGGNTEAFF.

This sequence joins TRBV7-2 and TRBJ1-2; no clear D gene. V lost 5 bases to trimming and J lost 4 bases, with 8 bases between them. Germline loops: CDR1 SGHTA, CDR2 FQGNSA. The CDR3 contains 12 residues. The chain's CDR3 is CASSPVAYGYTF. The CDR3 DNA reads TGTGCCAGCAGCCCCGTAGCCTATGGCTACACCTTC.